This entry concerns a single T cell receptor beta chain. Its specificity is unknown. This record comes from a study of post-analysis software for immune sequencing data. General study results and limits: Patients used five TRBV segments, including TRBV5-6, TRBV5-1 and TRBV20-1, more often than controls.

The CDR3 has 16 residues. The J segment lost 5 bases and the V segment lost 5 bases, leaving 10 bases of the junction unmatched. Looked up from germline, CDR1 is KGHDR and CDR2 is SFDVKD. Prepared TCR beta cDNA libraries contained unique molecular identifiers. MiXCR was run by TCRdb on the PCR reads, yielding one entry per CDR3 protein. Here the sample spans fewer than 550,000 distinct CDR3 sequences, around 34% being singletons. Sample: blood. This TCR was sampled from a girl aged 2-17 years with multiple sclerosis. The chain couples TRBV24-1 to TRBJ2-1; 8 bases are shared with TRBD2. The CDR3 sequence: CATSANGGARNNEQFF. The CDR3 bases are TGTGCCACCAGTGCTAACGGGGGGGCTAGGAACAATGAGCAGTTCTTC.